These 17 T cell receptor beta chains originate from one sample sequenced in a study of T cells expressing NK-cell markers. From its re-call of the 5' RACE reads, TCRdb lists each CDR3 protein once, without DNA. Its table lists more than 90,000 distinct CDR3 sequences. The specimen sequenced was blood T cells: a sorted CD56 or NKG2C T cell subset, CD4+ or CD8+ T cells, or bulk PBMC T cells (not recorded which). The receptors were sampled from a woman between 18 and 75 years old in good health.

This chain links TRBV9 with TRBJ1-1; TCRdb lists TRBD1, though no DNA is available to test this call. The V gene's germline CDR1 is SGDLS and CDR2 YYNGEE. CDR3 length: 15 amino acids. The CDR3 protein is CASSPTGVWDTEAFF.

The CDR3 sequence is CASSLPGGLGYTF. J is TRBJ1-2 and V is TRBV12-3 or TRBV12-4; the D call from TCRdb, TRBD1, cannot be confirmed without DNA. The CDR3 has 13 amino acids.

The chain joins TRBV4-3 to TRBJ2-7; TCRdb indicates TRBD1, and absent DNA this call remains unverified. Looked up from germline, CDR1 is LGHNA and CDR2 is YSLEER. CDR3 size: 15 residues. The CDR3 reads CASSQQTVSSYEQYF.

The CDR3 is CASSLYAGITDTQYF. This chain connects TRBV12-3 or TRBV12-4 to TRBJ2-3; TCRdb returns TRBD1, unconfirmable since there is no DNA. The CDR3 is 15 amino acids.

The chain combines TRBV29-1 with TRBJ2-1; without DNA, the TCRdb call of TRBD2 cannot be checked. The germline CDR1 and CDR2 sequences are SQVTM and ANQGSEA. The CDR3 covers 14 residues. The CDR3 spells CSVVASGRVDEQFF.

The gene calls are TRBV12-3 or TRBV12-4 and TRBJ2-1; without DNA, the TCRdb call of TRBD1 cannot be checked. There are 14 residues in the CDR3. The CDR3 here is CASSFGTDSNEQFF.

The rearrangement uses TRBV21-1 and TRBJ2-1; the D call of TRBD2 rests on TCRdb alone, since no DNA is present to check it. TRBV21-1 is a pseudogene segment. The length of the CDR3 is 15 residues. CDR3 region: CANGGLAGGYNEQFF.

This chain's CDR3 is CSVGIGNSETQYF. The rearrangement uses TRBV29-1 and TRBJ2-5. Germline CDR1 SQVTM, CDR2 ANQGSEA. This CDR3 is 13 amino acids long.

The chain has TRBV6-2 or TRBV6-3 and TRBJ2-1; TCRdb picks TRBD2, but there is no DNA to check that call. Germline values: CDR1 MNHEY, CDR2 SVGEGT. This CDR3 has 17 residues. The CDR3 loop is CASSRLAGGHSYNEQFF.

The CDR3: CASSQVVVETQYF. The chain employs TRBV4-1 and TRBJ2-5. Germline CDR1 is MGHRA and CDR2 is YSYEKL. The CDR3 sequence is 13 residues long.

The chain employs TRBV6-5 and TRBJ1-4; TCRdb's D call, TRBD1, is unchecked because there is no DNA. The germline V gene encodes CDR1 MNHEY and CDR2 SVGAGI. The CDR3 is 19 amino acids. The CDR3 here is CASSSQLLENGHQAEKLFF.

CDR3 region: CASSQPGLVYEQFF. The chain employs TRBV7-8 and TRBJ2-1; the TCRdb D gene call, TRBD2, has no DNA to confirm it. This CDR3 is 14 amino acids long. The germline gives CDR1 SGHVS, CDR2 FQNEAQ. The variable domain in full, completed from reference TRBV7-8 and TRBJ2-1, reads GAGVSQSPRYKVAKRGQDVALRCDPISGHVSLFWYQQALGQGPEFLTYFQNEAQLDKSGLPSDRFFAERPEGSVSTLKIQRTQQEDSAVYLCASSQPGLVYEQFFGPGTRLTVL.

J is TRBJ1-2 and V is TRBV30; checking the TCRdb D call of TRBD1 is not possible without DNA. This CDR3 is 13 amino acids long. Germline values: CDR1 GTSNPN, CDR2 SVGIG (reference sequence). The CDR3 loop reads CAWSPEVGLGYTF.

This chain uses TRBV29-1 with TRBJ2-7; the D call from TCRdb, TRBD1, cannot be confirmed without DNA. Germline CDR1 reads SQVTM; CDR2 reads ANQGSEA. The CDR3 consists of 14 residues. CDR3 residues: CSVVQGLSSYEQYF.

This chain connects TRBV11-2 to TRBJ2-1; TCRdb proposes TRBD2, but this gene call is untestable without DNA. The CDR3 contains 13 residues. CDR1 is SGHAT and CDR2 is FQNNGV in the germline V gene. CDR3: CASMGLASNEQFF.

The chain has TRBV5-4 and TRBJ2-5; lacking DNA, the TRBD2 call made by TCRdb goes unchecked. The length of the CDR3 is 13 residues. Germline V gives CDR1 SGHNT, CDR2 YYREEE (reference sequence). The CDR3 loop reads CASSWTSDETQYF.

V is TRBV4-2 and J is TRBJ2-7; TCRdb picks TRBD1, but there is no DNA to check that call. Germline CDR1 is LGHNA and CDR2 is YNFKEQ. The CDR3 consists of 13 residues. The CDR3 loop reads CASSLGTGREQYF.